The 26 T cell receptor beta chains presented below share a single source sample, sequenced in a study of identical twins. One entry per CDR3 protein results from TCRdb running MiXCR on the 5' RACE reads. The sample consists of more than 1.5 million distinct CDR3 sequences, about 32% of them appearing once. The source material was cord blood. These receptors were obtained from a newborn girl in good health.

This clonotype has only a few counts. J is TRBJ2-5 and V is TRBV4-1, with D possibly called TRBD1 or TRBD2 (5 bases each). Deletions cut 1 base from V and 4 bases from J, with 13 bases between. This CDR3 has 15 residues. Germline values: CDR1 MGHRA, CDR2 YSYEKL. The DNA for the CDR3 is TGCGCCAGCAGCCAAGTTCCGGGGCGCGGAGAGACCCAGTACTTC. It specifies CASSQVPGRGETQYF.

V is TRBV28 and J is TRBJ1-4; 8 bases map to TRBD1. Germline values: CDR1 MDHEN, CDR2 SYDVKM. The ends lost 5 bases at V and 8 bases at J; junction bases unmatched: 13. The CDR3 spans 16 residues. For the CDR3, the DNA is TGTGCCAGCAGTCCACCCCCAGGGGGCGGTGAGGAAAAACTGTTTTTT. This gives the protein CASSPPPGGGEEKLFF.

Comment on this clonotype: The junction departs from the called germline gene at one end, perhaps through a read error. This sequence joins TRBV3-1 and TRBJ2-3, with 10 bases that match TRBD1. The CDR3 is 17 residues long. Germline loops: CDR1 LGHDT, CDR2 YNNKEL (reference sequence). In DNA form, the CDR3 reads TGTGCCGGCAGCCAAAAGTTCGGGACAGGGGCAACAGATACGCAGTATTTT. Its translation is CAGSQKFGTGATDTQYF.

The chain combines TRBV5-5 with TRBJ2-7, with TRBD2 as a possible D gene (5 bases). Trimming stripped 1 base from V and 7 bases from J, with 18 bases between. Per the germline V gene, CDR1 is SGHKS and CDR2 is YYEKEE (reference sequence). The CDR3 extends over 15 amino acids. CDR3 residues: CASSLSLWTGDEQYF. The CDR3 nucleotides read TGTGCCAGCAGCTTGTCGCTATGGACTGGCGATGAGCAGTACTTC.

This clonotype was found a few times. This sequence joins TRBV4-1 and TRBJ2-4; 8 bases agree with TRBD2. J gave up 1 base and V 1 base, and 6 bases lay outside the gene matches. Looked up from germline, CDR1 is MGHRA and CDR2 is YSYEKL. CDR3 length equals 17 residues. CDR3 region: CASSQGPGGPAKNIQYF. CDR3 in DNA: TGCGCCAGCAGCCAAGGTCCGGGGGGGCCGGCCAAAAACATTCAGTACTTC.

This clonotype was found a few times. The genes are TRBV3-1 and TRBJ2-3, with 10 bases matching TRBD2. The CDR3 runs 16 residues. The V gene end was trimmed by 2 bases and the J gene end by 6 bases; junction bases not matched to a gene: 8. Germline V gene lookup returns CDR1 LGHDT and CDR2 YNNKEL (reference sequence). CDR3 amino acids: CASSQRKSGRADTQYF. CDR3 nucleotides: TGTGCCAGCAGCCAACGGAAAAGCGGGAGGGCCGATACGCAGTATTTT.

As for this clonotype: A read error may account for a junction end that differs from germline. The rearrangement links TRBV20-1 to TRBJ1-5, with a weak D call TRBD1 (6 bases). Per germline, CDR1 DFQATT and CDR2 SNEGSKA (reference sequence). This CDR3 is 14 amino acids long. CDR3 loop: CSARQAFSNRPQHF. The CDR3 DNA reads TGCAGTGCCCGACAGGCTTTTAGCAATCGGCCCCAGCATTTT.

In its sample, this clonotype was seen a few times. The chain uses TRBV3-1 and TRBJ2-7; 9 bases match TRBD2. Germline values: CDR1 LGHDT, CDR2 YNNKEL (reference sequence). The CDR3 is made up of 17 amino acids. J lost 2 bases, V lost 1 base, and 9 bases had no gene match. The CDR3 DNA follows: TGTGCCAGCAGCCAAGGGACTAGCGCCACTTACCCCTACGAGCAGTACTTC. This gives the protein CASSQGTSATYPYEQYF.

The sample holds one count of this clonotype. The V gene is TRBV10-3, the J gene TRBJ2-3; D ambiguous. Germline V gene lookup returns CDR1 ENHRY and CDR2 SYGVKD. CDR3 length equals 13 residues. V was cut by 2 bases and J by 4 bases, with 7 bases left in between. In DNA, the CDR3 is TGTGCCATCAGTGAGCAAAATGCAGATACGCAGTATTTT. This sequence encodes CAISEQNADTQYF.

A few counts support this clonotype. The chain joins TRBV6-2 or TRBV6-3 to TRBJ2-3, with TRBD2 as a possible D gene (5 bases). CDR1 MNHEY and CDR2 SVGEGT come from the germline V gene. Trimming left V 7 bases short and J 4 bases short, with 15 bases between. This CDR3 is 14 amino acids long. The CDR3 sequence is CASKLEPLADTQYF. The CDR3 nucleotides read TGTGCCAGCAAACTAGAGCCACTGGCAGATACGCAGTATTTT.

The chain joins TRBV20-1 to TRBJ2-3, with 12 bases aligning to TRBD1. Germline V CDR1 and CDR2: DFQATT, SNEGSKA (reference sequence). V trimming: 3 bases; J trimming: 6 bases; junction bases outside the gene matches: 7. This CDR3 is 15 amino acids long. CDR3 DNA: TGCAGTGCTAGGTGGGACAGGGGGCGATCGGATACGCAGTATTTT. Translating it yields CSARWDRGRSDTQYF.

This clonotype was seen a few times. This sequence joins TRBV20-1 and TRBJ1-6; 9 bases line up with TRBD1. The length of the CDR3 is 12 residues. Germline loops: CDR1 DFQATT, CDR2 SNEGSKA (reference sequence). The V segment lost 1 base and the J segment 13 bases; nucleotides outside the gene matches: 2. CDR3 sequence (DNA): TGCAGTGCTAGAGGGGACAGGGCCCCCCTCCACTTT. Translating it yields CSARGDRAPLHF.

The table lists this clonotype with many counts. The chain links TRBV6-6 to TRBJ2-1, with 7 bases aligning to TRBD1. The CDR3 is 12 residues long. In germline, CDR1 is MNHNY, CDR2 SVGAGI (reference sequence). After removal of 6 bases from V and 7 bases from J, the junction contained 3 bases not matched to a gene. The chain's CDR3 is CASRSTGNEQFF. The CDR3 nucleotides read TGTGCCAGCAGGTCGACAGGGAATGAGCAGTTCTTC.

V gene TRBV30 combines with J gene TRBJ2-3; TRBD2 is a possible D gene (5 bases). The germline V and J ends were trimmed by 4 bases and 0 bases, with 14 bases remaining between them. The CDR3 contains 15 residues. Looked up from germline, CDR1 is GTSNPN and CDR2 is SVGIG (reference sequence). CDR3 protein: CAWTSQLGSTDTQYF. As DNA, the CDR3 is TGTGCCTGGACTAGCCAGCTAGGCAGCACAGATACGCAGTATTTT.

In this sample, this clonotype turned up a few times. The chain recombines TRBV10-3 with TRBJ2-3; 8 nucleotides line up with TRBD2. This CDR3 is 13 amino acids long. In germline, CDR1 is ENHRY, CDR2 SYGVKD. Unmatched junction bases numbered 5, after V lost 7 bases and J lost 5 bases. CDR3 coding DNA: TGTGCCATCAATAGCGGGAAGGGAGATACGCAGTATTTT. Translating it yields CAINSGKGDTQYF.

This clonotype was observed a few times. The CDR3 coding sequence is TGCAGTGCTAGAACAACTAGCGGAGAGCAGTTCTTC. Translation: CSARTTSGEQFF. The rearrangement uses TRBV20-1 and TRBJ2-1, with TRBD2 matching 8 bases. This CDR3 region has 12 residues. Germline trimming cut 2 bases from V and 10 bases from J; bases unmatched to any gene: 4. Germline assignment: CDR1 DFQATT and CDR2 SNEGSKA (reference sequence).

This clonotype has more than one count but fewer than ten. This rearrangement joins TRBV11-2 to TRBJ1-2; D is ambiguous. The length of the CDR3 is 22 residues. V gave up 5 bases and J gave up 3 bases, with 37 bases separating them. CDR1 and CDR2 (germline): SGHAT, FQNNGV. CDR3 DNA: TGTGCCAGCAGCGCCCCCGACGGGATGACATTTTCTTGGGGTTTGGAAGACTATGGCTACACCTTC. Protein sequence: CASSAPDGMTFSWGLEDYGYTF.

The chain couples TRBV18 to TRBJ1-5; 9 bases are a match to TRBD1. CDR1 is KGHSH, CDR2 LQKENI, per germline. J gave up 2 bases and V 1 base, and 3 bases lay outside the gene matches. The CDR3 spans 16 residues. The CDR3 DNA is TGTGCCAGCTCACCACTGGGACAGGGTGGCAATCAGCCCCAGCATTTT. It encodes CASSPLGQGGNQPQHF.

About this clonotype itself: This may arise from a read error, as a much more abundant clone is one base away. The chain is built from TRBV10-3 and TRBJ2-5, with a tentative D call TRBD2 (7 bases). V lost 2 bases, J lost 4 bases, and 8 bases lay in between. Germline lookup yields CDR1 ENHRY and CDR2 SYGVKD. This CDR3 has 13 residues. The CDR3, as DNA: TGTGCCATCAGTGAGGCGGGGGCAGAGACCCAGTACTTC. Amino acids: CAISEAGAETQYF.

The chain links TRBV10-2 to TRBJ2-3; 7 bases fit TRBD1. The V segment lost 10 bases and the J segment 0 bases; nucleotides outside the gene matches: 7. Germline V gene sequence: CDR1 WSHSY, CDR2 SAAADI. This CDR3 comprises 14 residues. The CDR3, as DNA: TGCGCCACCACAGGACAGGCTAGCACAGATACGCAGTATTTT. Its protein is CATTGQASTDTQYF.

The rearrangement uses TRBV12-3 or TRBV12-4 and TRBJ2-1; D is possibly TRBD1 (6 bases). Trimming removed 0 bases from V and 10 bases from J, with 13 bases in between. CDR3 size: 14 residues. CDR3 in DNA: TGTGCCAGCAGTTTAGCGGGGGCCACCGGGGAGCAGTTCTTC. Its translation: CASSLAGATGEQFF.

V and J are TRBV20-1 and TRBJ1-5; maybe TRBD1 (6 bases). This CDR3 has 16 amino acids. Trimming pared 2 bases from V and 7 bases from J, leaving 21 bases between. CDR1 and CDR2 (germline): DFQATT, SNEGSKA (reference sequence). CDR3 protein: CSARPPAAGDWQPQHF. The DNA of the CDR3 is TGCAGTGCTAGACCCCCCGCGGCAGGGGATTGGCAGCCCCAGCATTTT.

This clonotype was counted at least ten times. Written as DNA, the CDR3 is TGTGCCAGCAGTGAAGCTCTGGGGTCCCAGTTCTTC. It is translated as CASSEALGSQFF. This chain connects TRBV2 to TRBJ2-1; D unclear. This CDR3 comprises 12 residues. Trimming took off 0 bases at V and 13 bases at J, with 10 bases between the two ends. CDR1 is SNHLY and CDR2 is FYNNEI in the germline V gene.

This chain joins TRBV24-1 and TRBJ2-1; 7 nucleotides agree with TRBD1. The germline V gene encodes CDR1 KGHDR and CDR2 SFDVKD. Trimming took 4 bases from V and 5 from J; bases not matched to a gene: 7. The CDR3 spans 15 residues. This CDR3 is CATSDQGQIHNEQFF. In nucleotides, the CDR3 is TGTGCCACCAGTGACCAGGGACAGATACACAATGAGCAGTTCTTC.

CDR3 bases: TGTGCCAGCAGTCCGGACTGGTACACTGAAGCTTTCTTT. It is translated as CASSPDWYTEAFF. The rearrangement uses TRBV6-2 or TRBV6-3 and TRBJ1-1; D uncertain. The CDR3 is 13 amino acids. The ends were cut back, 5 bases at V and 3 bases at J, with 10 bases in the middle. Germline CDR1 and CDR2: MNHEY and SVGEGT.

Remarks on this clonotype: The junction departs from the called germline gene at one end, perhaps through a read error. The chain has TRBV28 and TRBJ1-5; 7 positions match TRBD1. CDR1 and CDR2 from the germline V gene are MDHEN and SYDVKM. The CDR3 is made up of 16 amino acids. CDR3 amino acids: CASSLLGRGRDQPRHF. The CDR3 nucleotides are TGTGCCAGCAGTTTATTGGGAAGGGGGCGCGACCAGCCCCGGCATTTT. The variable domain in full, with the rest retrieved from reference TRBV28 and TRBJ1-5, is DVKVTQSSRYLVKRTGEKVFLECVQDMDHENMFWYRQDPGLGLRLIYFSYDVKMKEKGDIPEGYSVSREKKERFSLILESASTNQTSMYLCASSLLGRGRDQPRHFGDGTRLSIL.